This T cell receptor (beta chain) was identified in a study of cytomegalovirus exposure and HLA in healthy donors. Primers for the PCR totalled 60 Vbeta and 13 Jbeta. This table comes from immunoSEQ multiplex PCR, and its TCRdb copy is limited to in-frame clones, with some not included. The table includes about 200,000 clones, 70% to 90% detected once. V was cut by 3 bases and J by 2 bases, with 21 bases left in between. Germline-derived CDR1 and CDR2 are SGDLS and YYNGEE. The length of the CDR3 is 18 residues. The TCR was taken from a woman in her twenties or thirties in good health and CMV-seronegative. The rearrangement links TRBV9 to TRBJ2-1, with D possibly TRBD2 on 5 matching bases. The sequencing input was PBMCs. CDR3 sequence reads: CASSGDNRAGFPYNEQFF. For the CDR3, the DNA is TGTGCCAGCAGCGGCGACAACCGGGCGGGCTTCCCCTACAATGAGCAGTTCTTC.